These 6 T cell receptor beta chains share one sample of origin, sequenced in a study of blood T cell repertoires in COVID-19. Using immunoSEQ multiplex PCR, the repertoire was profiled, and TCRdb retains in-frame clones only, with some absent. Of 200,000 to 250,000 clones listed, approximately 87% are singletons. The sample comprised PBMCs or T cells enriched from blood (not recorded which). The receptors come from a woman in her forties or fifties in a cohort exposed to, infected with or recovered from COVID-19 (not recorded which).

The chain combines TRBV7-9 with TRBJ1-2, with D possibly matching TRBD1 (6 bases). V dropped 5 bases and J dropped 4 bases, with 11 bases sitting between them. In germline, CDR1 is SEHNR, CDR2 FQNEAQ (reference sequence). The length of the CDR3 is 13 residues. CDR3 in amino acids: CASSLQGSYGYTF. The CDR3 DNA is TGTGCCAGCAGCCTACAGGGAAGCTATGGCTACACCTTC.

V gene TRBV7-9 combines with J gene TRBJ1-2; possible D gene TRBD1, 6 bases. Trimming pared 5 bases from V and 8 bases from J, leaving 18 bases between. This CDR3 has 14 residues. Per germline, CDR1 SEHNR and CDR2 FQNEAQ (reference sequence). The CDR3 nucleotides read TGTGCCAGCAGCCCTGAGGGACATCAAGCCGGCTACACCTTC. Amino acid sequence: CASSPEGHQAGYTF.

This clone was seen a few times. The V call is TRBV29-1, the J call TRBJ2-5; a possible D gene is TRBD1 (5 bases). The germline V gene encodes CDR1 SQVTM and CDR2 ANQGSEA. The length of the CDR3 is 15 residues. V lost 5 bases and J 4 bases, leaving 20 bases between the germline ends. In DNA form, the CDR3 reads TGCAGCGTTTTATATTTTCTGAGTAGGGGAGAGACCCAGTACTTC. It yields the protein CSVLYFLSRGETQYF.

This chain joins TRBV3-1 (or the pseudogene TRBV3-2) and TRBJ1-4; 7 positions match TRBD1. In germline, CDR1 is LGHDT, CDR2 YNNKEL (reference sequence). With 4 bases clipped from V and 14 bases from J, the junction kept 10 bases outside the gene matches. The CDR3 is made up of 13 amino acids. The DNA for the CDR3 is TGTGCCAGCAGCCCACATCGACAGGGTCGGCTGTTTTTT. Translating gives CASSPHRQGRLFF.

The gene calls are TRBV5-4 and TRBJ1-2; 10 bases align to TRBD1. CDR1 is SGHNT, CDR2 YYREEE, per germline (reference sequence). Trimming cost V 4 bases and J 4 bases; bases outside gene matches: 4. The CDR3 is made up of 14 amino acids. DNA for the CDR3: TGTGCCAGCAGCACCCGGGACAGGGGCTATGGCTACACCTTC. This sequence encodes CASSTRDRGYGYTF.

This clone has only one observation. The rearrangement joins TRBV10-3 to TRBJ2-7, with D possibly being TRBD1 (6 bases). CDR3 length equals 12 residues. The germline V gene encodes CDR1 ENHRY and CDR2 SYGVKD. The ends were cut back, 10 bases at V and 5 bases at J, with 15 bases in the middle. The CDR3 is CATARQDDEQYF. The DNA for the CDR3 is TGTGCCACGGCCAGACAGGACGACGAGCAGTACTTC.